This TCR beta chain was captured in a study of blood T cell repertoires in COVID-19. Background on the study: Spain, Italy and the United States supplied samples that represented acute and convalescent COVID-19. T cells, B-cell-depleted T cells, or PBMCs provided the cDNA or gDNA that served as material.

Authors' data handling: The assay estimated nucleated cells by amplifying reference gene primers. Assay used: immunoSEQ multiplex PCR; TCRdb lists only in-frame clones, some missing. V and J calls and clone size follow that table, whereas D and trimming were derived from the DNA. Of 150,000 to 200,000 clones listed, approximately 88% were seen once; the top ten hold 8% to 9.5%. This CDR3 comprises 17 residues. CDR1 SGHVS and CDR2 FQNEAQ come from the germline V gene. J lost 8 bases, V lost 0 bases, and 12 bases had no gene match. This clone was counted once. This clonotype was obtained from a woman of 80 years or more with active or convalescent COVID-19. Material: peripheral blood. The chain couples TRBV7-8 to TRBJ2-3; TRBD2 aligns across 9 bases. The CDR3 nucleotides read TGTGCCAGCAGCTTAGCGGGCGGGGGGGCCGTGGCGGGTACGCAGTATTTT. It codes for CASSLAGGGAVAGTQYF.